Following are 11 T cell receptor beta chains from one sample sequenced in a study of blood T cell repertoires in COVID-19. Sequenced by immunoSEQ multiplex PCR; TCRdb stores in-frame clones only, minus some. The sample contains hundreds of thousands of clones, around 89% of which appear only once. The sequenced sample consisted of peripheral blood. The source of these receptors is a man between 40 and 49 years old with acute or convalescent COVID-19.

J is TRBJ1-3 and V is TRBV5-6; D is unresolved. Germline V gene data show CDR1 as SGHDT and CDR2 as YYEEEE. V lost 5 bases, J lost 4 bases, and 7 bases lay in between. CDR3 size: 12 residues. The CDR3 here is CASSIIGNTIYF. Written as DNA, the CDR3 is TGTGCCAGCAGTATAATCGGAAACACCATATATTTT.

The V call is TRBV2, the J call TRBJ1-1; D gene unclear. Per germline, CDR1 SNHLY and CDR2 FYNNEI. CDR3 length equals 14 residues. The V gene lost 9 bases and the J gene lost 3 bases, with 17 bases spanning the gap. As DNA, the CDR3 is TGTGCCAGACCTTATGGAGCGCTGGACACTGAAGCTTTCTTT. Protein: CARPYGALDTEAFF.

The genes are TRBV6-2 or TRBV6-3 and TRBJ2-3, with a weak D call TRBD2 (6 bases). The V end lost 1 base, the J end lost 12 bases, and 17 bases lay between the germline ends. The CDR3 sequence is 14 residues long. The V gene's germline CDR1 is MNHEY and CDR2 SVGEGT. CDR3 bases: TGTGCCAGCAGTTACTTCAGTATGCGGGAAAGCCAGTATTTT. Translating it yields CASSYFSMRESQYF.

The rearrangement joins TRBV15 to TRBJ1-2, with unresolved D. The CDR3 covers 15 residues. Trimming cost V 2 bases and J 2 bases, with 12 bases left between them. CDR1 and CDR2 (germline): LNHNV, YYDKDF (reference sequence). The CDR3 DNA reads TGTGCCACCAGCAGACGAGACATTAACAACTATGGCTACACCTTC. Its translation is CATSRRDINNYGYTF.

The chain carries TRBV7-2 and TRBJ2-3; 9 nucleotides line up with TRBD2. The V segment lost 3 bases and the J segment 3 bases; nucleotides outside the gene matches: 4. Germline V gives CDR1 SGHTA, CDR2 FQGNSA. The CDR3 is made up of 15 amino acids. The DNA for the CDR3 is TGTGCCAGCAGCTTGGCGGGGGGGAATACAGATACGCAGTATTTT. Amino acids: CASSLAGGNTDTQYF.

The rearrangement joins TRBV6-2 or TRBV6-3 to TRBJ1-1; TRBD1 might be the D (6 bases). The V end lost 3 bases, the J end lost 6 bases, and 26 bases lay between the germline ends. The V gene's germline CDR1 is MNHEY and CDR2 SVGEGT. This CDR3 contains 18 residues. The CDR3 nucleotides are TGTGCCAGCAGTTATGTGGTGCTTGTCAGGGGTAGATTCGCTGAAGCTTTCTTT. It yields the protein CASSYVVLVRGRFAEAFF.

This clone was recorded once. V and J are TRBV10-2 and TRBJ1-2, with 10 bases fitting TRBD1. Germline V gene lookup returns CDR1 WSHSY and CDR2 SAAADI. The CDR3 has 17 residues. Germline trimming cut 2 bases from V and 4 bases from J; bases unmatched to any gene: 10. CDR3 sequence (DNA): TGCGCCAGCAGTGAGGTCGGGACAGGGGTCGGAACCTATGGCTACACCTTC. Translated, it gives CASSEVGTGVGTYGYTF.

The chain couples TRBV15 to TRBJ1-5; D possibly corresponds to TRBD1 (6 bases). Germline assignment: CDR1 LNHNV and CDR2 YYDKDF (reference sequence). The CDR3 loop spans 14 amino acids. V lost 0 bases and J 6 bases, leaving 9 bases between the germline ends. CDR3 loop: CATSREGRGQPQHF. The CDR3 nucleotides are TGTGCCACCAGCAGAGAGGGCAGGGGTCAGCCCCAGCATTTT.

A few counts support this clone. V usage is TRBV6-5 and J usage is TRBJ1-1; D gene unclear. Germline V lookup: CDR1 MNHEY, CDR2 SVGAGI. Trimming left V 6 bases short and J 0 bases short, with 8 bases between. The CDR3 covers 13 residues. The CDR3 bases are TGTGCCAGCAGGGCAGGCCTGAACACTGAAGCTTTCTTT. It specifies CASRAGLNTEAFF.

This chain connects TRBV7-9 to TRBJ1-4; a weak D match, TRBD1 (5 bases). V was clipped by 5 bases and J by 4 bases, with 11 bases between them. From germline, CDR1 is SEHNR and CDR2 FQNEAQ (reference sequence). This CDR3 contains 14 residues. CDR3 DNA: TGTGCCAGCAGCCCAGACAGAGATAATGAAAAACTGTTTTTT. Translated: CASSPDRDNEKLFF.

This clone was seen just once. The rearrangement links TRBV28 to TRBJ1-3, with a weak D call TRBD1 (5 bases). The CDR3 spans 14 residues. Looked up from germline, CDR1 is MDHEN and CDR2 is SYDVKM. V dropped 6 bases and J dropped 0 bases, with 9 bases sitting between them. CDR3 region: CASSGGSSGNTIYF. The CDR3 coding sequence is TGTGCCAGCAGCGGGGGAAGCTCTGGAAACACCATATATTTT.